This passage covers 3 T cell receptor beta chains from one sample sequenced in a study of CD8 T cells in ankylosing spondylitis. Using its own MiXCR run on the 5' RACE reads, TCRdb lists one record per CDR3 protein. This sample has 200,000 or so distinct CDR3 sequences, with 15% to 20% found just once. The sequenced material came from blood, either unsorted or a sorted T cell fraction (not recorded which). The receptors were sampled from a male donor between 10 and 30 years old with ankylosing spondylitis or in good health (not recorded which).

The sample holds many counts of this clonotype. The chain employs TRBV29-1 and TRBJ2-5; possible D gene TRBD1, 5 bases. CDR3 size: 13 residues. Trimming removed 3 bases from V and 5 bases from J, with 13 bases in between. Germline CDR1 reads SQVTM; CDR2 reads ANQGSEA. As DNA, the CDR3 is TGCAGCGTTGATGACAGCCCCCAGGAGACCCAGTACTTC. It translates to CSVDDSPQETQYF. The full variable domain, its missing parts supplied by reference TRBV29-1 and TRBJ2-5, is SAVISQKPSRDICQRGTSLTIQCQVDSQVTMMFWYRQQPGQSLTLIATANQGSEATYESGFVIDKFPISRPNLTFSTLTVSNMSPEDSSIYLCSVDDSPQETQYFGPGTRLLVL.

This clonotype was seen many times. The chain uses TRBV11-2 and TRBJ2-5; TRBD2 aligns across 9 bases. The CDR3 consists of 17 residues. The germline CDR1 and CDR2 sequences are SGHAT and FQNNGV. With V trimmed by 0 bases and J by 0 bases, 5 bases remained unmatched. The DNA of the CDR3 is TGTGCCAGCAGCTTAGATCTGCTAGCGGGGCACCAAGAGACCCAGTACTTC. It specifies CASSLDLLAGHQETQYF. Together with reference TRBV11-2 and TRBJ2-5, the CDR3 gives the full variable domain: EAGVAQSPRYKIIEKRQSVAFWCNPISGHATLYWYQQILGQGPKLLIQFQNNGVVDDSQLPKDRFSAERLKGVDSTLKIQPAKLEDSAVYLCASSLDLLAGHQETQYFGPGTRLLVL.

DNA of the CDR3: TGCGCCAGCAGCCAAGAAGGGGGTAGGTTTGGCTACACCTTC. It encodes CASSQEGGRFGYTF. The chain joins TRBV4-3 to TRBJ1-2; tentative D call: TRBD1 (6 bases). V lost 0 bases and J 7 bases, leaving 12 bases between the germline ends. Germline CDR1 is LGHNA and CDR2 is YSLEER. This CDR3 comprises 14 residues.